This T cell receptor (beta chain) was identified during a study of shared T cell receptors in the human thymus. The CDR3 is 11 residues long. Trimming pared 4 bases from V and 4 bases from J, leaving 6 bases between. Per germline, CDR1 GTSNPN and CDR2 SVGIG (reference sequence). Sequencing was performed with immunoSEQ multiplex PCR; in TCRdb, only in-frame clones are kept and a portion is missing. The sample consists of some 720,000 clones, approximately 90% of them appearing once. These data are also associated with another study on human thymus T cells. That source reports: It was healthy Finnish infants having corrective surgery for congenital heart defects who were the donors. Thymic tissue was derived from resections collected during corrective heart surgery. There appeared to be biased usage of V and J genes in thymic and blood repertoires. The related literature has documented a marked overlap of thymic repertoires among unrelated individuals.

The rearrangement uses TRBV30 and TRBJ2-3; D unresolved. The sequenced sample consisted of thymocytes. The clonotype was recovered from a boy under two years old with a congenital heart defect. This chain's CDR3 is CAWTLADTQYF. CDR3 in DNA: TGTGCCTGGACCCTAGCAGATACGCAGTATTTT.